Sequencing of this TCR beta chain was carried out in a study of Graves' ophthalmopathy and Graves' hyperthyroidism. V shed 6 bases and J 3 bases; nucleotides not matched to a gene: 8. This CDR3 region has 15 residues. Germline V gene sequence: CDR1 SGHRS, CDR2 YFSETQ. RNA transcripts yielded amplified TCR beta CDR3 regions. The first-round RT-PCR employed HTBI primers together with the Qiagen OneStep RT-PCR kit. A multiplex PCR was then performed as the second round. Via MiXCR, TCRdb re-called the multiplex PCR reads, giving one row per CDR3 protein. The table lists 200,000 to 250,000 distinct CDR3 sequences, roughly 50% of them singletons, with less than 60% in the top ten.

This rearrangement joins TRBV5-1 to TRBJ1-1; 10 bases align to TRBD1. This TCR derives from an adult man with Graves' ophthalmopathy. The specimen sequenced was peripheral blood. CDR3 coding DNA: TGCGCCAGCACCAACACCGGGACAGGGGACACTGAAGCTTTCTTT. Translating gives CASTNTGTGDTEAFF.